This TCR beta chain was identified during a study of cytomegalovirus exposure and HLA in healthy donors. General study points: Using the classifier, cytomegalovirus status was reportedly diagnosed with high specificity and sensitivity.

Sequencing used immunoSEQ multiplex PCR; TCRdb keeps in-frame clones, though not all of them. The sample comprises under 200,000 clones, about 90% of which are singletons, and roughly 3% rests with the top ten. Trimming pared 4 bases from V and 5 bases from J, leaving 16 bases between. CDR1 and CDR2 (germline): SGHTS, YDEGEE. The CDR3 spans 14 residues. On this clone: Its antigen is currently unknown.

What was sequenced was PBMCs. This TCR was sampled from a woman aged 18 to 35 in good health and CMV-seropositive. This rearrangement joins TRBV5-8 to TRBJ2-7; the D gene is possibly TRBD2 (6 bases). The CDR3 is CASSAGPLAHEQYF. The CDR3 bases are TGTGCCAGCAGCGCGGGACCCCTAGCACACGAGCAGTACTTC.